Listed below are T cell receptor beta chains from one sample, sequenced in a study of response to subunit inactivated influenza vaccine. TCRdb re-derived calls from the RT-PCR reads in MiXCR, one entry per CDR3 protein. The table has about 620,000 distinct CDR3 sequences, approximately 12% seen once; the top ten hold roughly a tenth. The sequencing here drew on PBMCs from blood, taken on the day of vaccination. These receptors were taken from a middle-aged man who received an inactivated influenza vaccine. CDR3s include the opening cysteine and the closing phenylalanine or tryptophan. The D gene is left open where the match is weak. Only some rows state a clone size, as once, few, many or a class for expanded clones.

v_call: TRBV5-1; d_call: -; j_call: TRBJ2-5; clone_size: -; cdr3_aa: CASSPLQGRETQYF; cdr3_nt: TGCGCCAGCAGCCCCCTACAGGGAAGGGAGACCCAGTACTTC
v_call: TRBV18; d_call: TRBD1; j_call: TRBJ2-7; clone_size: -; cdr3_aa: CASSTGADRGYEQYF; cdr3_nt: TGTGCCAGCTCCACAGGTGCCGACAGGGGGTACGAGCAGTACTTC
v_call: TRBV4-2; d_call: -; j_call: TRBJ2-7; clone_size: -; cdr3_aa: CASSQDAGNSYEQYF; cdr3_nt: TGTGCCAGCAGCCAGGACGCGGGCAACTCCTACGAGCAGTACTTC
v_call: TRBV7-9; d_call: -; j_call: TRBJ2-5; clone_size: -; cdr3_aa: CASSLAQQGERETQYF; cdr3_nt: TGTGCCAGCAGCTTAGCGCAACAGGGTGAGAGGGAGACCCAGTACTTC
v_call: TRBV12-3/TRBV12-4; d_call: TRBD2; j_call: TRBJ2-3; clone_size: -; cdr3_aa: CASSVLAGVGDTQYF; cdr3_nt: TGTGCCAGCAGCGTACTAGCGGGCGTGGGAGATACGCAGTATTTT
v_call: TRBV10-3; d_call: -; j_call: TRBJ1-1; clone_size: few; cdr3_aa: CAISGDRATEAFF; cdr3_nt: TGTGCCATCAGTGGGGACCGAGCCACTGAAGCTTTCTTT
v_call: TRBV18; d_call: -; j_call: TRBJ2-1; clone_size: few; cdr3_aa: CASRSGPSYNEQFF; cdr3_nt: TGTGCCAGCCGAAGCGGACCCTCCTACAATGAGCAGTTCTTC
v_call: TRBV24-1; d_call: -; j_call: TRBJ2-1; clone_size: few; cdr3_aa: CATSDLPGSSYNEQFF; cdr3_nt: TGTGCCACCAGTGACCTACCAGGGAGCTCCTACAATGAGCAGTTCTTC
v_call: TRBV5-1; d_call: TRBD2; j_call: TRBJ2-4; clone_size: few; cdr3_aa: CASSLAYTSGGPRDIQYF; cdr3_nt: TGCGCCAGCAGCTTGGCCTACACTAGCGGGGGTCCCCGTGACATTCAGTACTTC
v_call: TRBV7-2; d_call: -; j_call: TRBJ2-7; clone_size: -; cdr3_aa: CASSFSSPRAYSYEQYF; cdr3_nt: TGTGCCAGCAGCTTTTCTAGTCCTCGGGCCTACTCCTACGAGCAGTACTTC
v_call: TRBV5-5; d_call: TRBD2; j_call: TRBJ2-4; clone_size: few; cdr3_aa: CASSPEVFTGRVQYF; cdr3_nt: TGTGCCAGCAGCCCGGAGGTTTTTACGGGGAGGGTTCAGTACTTC
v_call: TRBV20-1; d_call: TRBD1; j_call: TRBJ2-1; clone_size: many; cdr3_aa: CSAATGDEQFF; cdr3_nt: TGCAGTGCTGCAACAGGGGATGAGCAGTTCTTC
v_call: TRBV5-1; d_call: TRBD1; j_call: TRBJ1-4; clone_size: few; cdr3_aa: CASSLSQGADEKLFF; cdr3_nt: TGCGCCAGCAGCTTGTCGCAGGGGGCGGACGAAAAACTGTTTTTT
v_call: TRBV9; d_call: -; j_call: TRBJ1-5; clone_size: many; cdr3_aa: CASSVGNNQPQHF; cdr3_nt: TGTGCCAGCAGCGTAGGCAACAATCAGCCCCAGCATTTT
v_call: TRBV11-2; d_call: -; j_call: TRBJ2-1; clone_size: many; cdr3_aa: CASSADNEQFF; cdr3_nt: TGTGCCAGCAGCGCTGACAATGAGCAGTTCTTC
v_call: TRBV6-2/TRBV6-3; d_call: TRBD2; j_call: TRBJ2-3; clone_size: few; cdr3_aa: CASSLGLAGAGADTQYF; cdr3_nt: TGTGCCAGCAGTCTCGGACTAGCGGGGGCTGGGGCAGATACGCAGTATTTT
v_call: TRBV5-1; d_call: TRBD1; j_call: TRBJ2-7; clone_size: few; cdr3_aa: CASSFHSTGGAEQYF; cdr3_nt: TGCGCCAGCAGCTTCCACTCTACAGGGGGCGCGGAGCAGTACTTC
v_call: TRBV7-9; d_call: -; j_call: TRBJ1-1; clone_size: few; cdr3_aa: CASSSQPGTEAFF; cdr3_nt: TGTGCCAGCAGCTCCCAGCCCGGGACTGAAGCTTTCTTT
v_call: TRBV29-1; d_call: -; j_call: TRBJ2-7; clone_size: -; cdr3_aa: CSVTPLPGEQYF; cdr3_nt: TGCAGCGTTACGCCTCTACCCGGCGAGCAGTACTTC
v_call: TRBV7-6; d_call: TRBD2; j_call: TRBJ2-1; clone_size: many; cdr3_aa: CASSLNLAGGYVYNEQFF; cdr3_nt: TGTGCCAGCAGCTTAAACCTAGCGGGAGGATACGTATACAATGAGCAGTTCTTC
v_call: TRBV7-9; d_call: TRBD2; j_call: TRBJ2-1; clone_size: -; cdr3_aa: CSSSILAGFFDEQFF; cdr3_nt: TGTTCCAGCAGCATTCTAGCGGGGTTTTTTGATGAGCAGTTCTTC
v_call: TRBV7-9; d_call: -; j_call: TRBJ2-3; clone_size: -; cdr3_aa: CASSRSYRLTDTQYF; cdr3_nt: TGTGCCAGCAGCCGTTCGTACAGGTTAACAGATACGCAGTATTTT
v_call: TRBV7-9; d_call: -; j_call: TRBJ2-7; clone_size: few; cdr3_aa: CASTSQQKPYEQYF; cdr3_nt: TGTGCCAGCACCTCACAACAAAAACCCTACGAGCAGTACTTC
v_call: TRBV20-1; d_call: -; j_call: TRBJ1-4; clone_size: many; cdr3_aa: CSARDRPEKLFF; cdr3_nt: TGCAGTGCTAGGGACAGACCTGAAAAACTGTTTTTT
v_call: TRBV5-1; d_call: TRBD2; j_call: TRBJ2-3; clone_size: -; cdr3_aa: CASSLGTSGHLDTQYF; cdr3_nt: TGCGCCAGCAGCTTGGGAACTAGCGGCCACTTGGATACGCAGTATTTT
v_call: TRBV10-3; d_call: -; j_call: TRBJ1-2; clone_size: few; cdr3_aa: CAISAIGRVNGYTF; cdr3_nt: TGTGCCATCAGTGCAATAGGACGGGTAAACGGCTACACCTTC
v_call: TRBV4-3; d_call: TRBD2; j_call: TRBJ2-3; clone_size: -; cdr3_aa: CASSHPTSGGRDTQYF; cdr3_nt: TGCGCCAGCAGCCACCCGACTAGCGGGGGTAGAGATACGCAGTATTTT
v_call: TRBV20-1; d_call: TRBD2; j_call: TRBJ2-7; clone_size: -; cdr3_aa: CSAPPRDYHSYEQYF; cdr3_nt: TGCAGTGCCCCCCCAAGGGACTACCACTCCTACGAGCAGTACTTC
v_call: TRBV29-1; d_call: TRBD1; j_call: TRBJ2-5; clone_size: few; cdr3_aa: CSVEGRGRQETQYF; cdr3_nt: TGCAGCGTTGAGGGCAGGGGGCGTCAGGAGACCCAGTACTTC
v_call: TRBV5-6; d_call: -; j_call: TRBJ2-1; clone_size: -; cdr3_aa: CASSLGVVYNEQFF; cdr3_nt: TGTGCCAGCAGCCTCGGGGTGGTGTACAATGAGCAGTTCTTC
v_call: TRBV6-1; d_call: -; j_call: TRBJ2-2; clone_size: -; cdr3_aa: CASSLTQGSNGELFF; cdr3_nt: TGTGCCAGCAGTCTGACCCAGGGGAGCAACGGGGAGCTGTTTTTT
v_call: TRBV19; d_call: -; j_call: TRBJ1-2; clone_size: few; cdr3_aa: CASRRGSPAGYTF; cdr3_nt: TGTGCCAGTCGGCGGGGGAGTCCTGCTGGCTACACCTTC
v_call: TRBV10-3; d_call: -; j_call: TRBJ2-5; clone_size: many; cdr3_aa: CAHRGNQQETQYF; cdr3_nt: TGTGCCCACCGGGGGAACCAACAAGAGACCCAGTACTTC
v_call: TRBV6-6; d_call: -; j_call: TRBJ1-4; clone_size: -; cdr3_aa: CASSYGQEKLFF; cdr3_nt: TGTGCCAGCAGTTACGGACAAGAAAAACTGTTTTTT
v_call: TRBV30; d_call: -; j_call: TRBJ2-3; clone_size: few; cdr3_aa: CAWSVRGDTQYF; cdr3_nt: TGTGCCTGGAGTGTAAGAGGGGATACGCAGTATTTT
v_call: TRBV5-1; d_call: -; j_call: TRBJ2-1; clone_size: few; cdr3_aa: CASSLGRDGNEQFF; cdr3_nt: TGCGCCAGCAGCTTGGGAAGGGACGGGAATGAGCAGTTCTTC
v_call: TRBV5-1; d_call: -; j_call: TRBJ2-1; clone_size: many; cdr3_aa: CASSWTVGSLEEQFF; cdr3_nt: TGCGCCAGCAGCTGGACGGTGGGATCACTTGAGGAGCAGTTCTTC
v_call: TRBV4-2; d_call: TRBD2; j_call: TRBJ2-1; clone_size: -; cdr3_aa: CASSQERAGGPDEQFF; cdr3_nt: TGTGCCAGCAGCCAAGAAAGGGCGGGGGGGCCCGATGAGCAGTTCTTC
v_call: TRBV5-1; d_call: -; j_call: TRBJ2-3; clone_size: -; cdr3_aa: CASSPPGTGTSFSTDTQYF; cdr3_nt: TGCGCCAGCAGCCCGCCCGGGACGGGGACGTCTTTCTCCACAGATACGCAGTATTTT
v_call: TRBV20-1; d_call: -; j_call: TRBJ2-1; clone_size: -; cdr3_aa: CSASPTAYNEQFF; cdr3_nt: TGCAGTGCTAGCCCCACCGCCTACAATGAGCAGTTCTTC
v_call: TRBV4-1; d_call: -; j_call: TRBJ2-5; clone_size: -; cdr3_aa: CASSLVRDAVETQYF; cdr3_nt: TGCGCCAGCAGCCTCGTCCGAGACGCCGTGGAGACCCAGTACTTC
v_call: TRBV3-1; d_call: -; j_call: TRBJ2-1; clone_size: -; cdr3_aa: CASSQAGWNEQFF; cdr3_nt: TGTGCCAGCAGCCAAGCGGGTTGGAATGAGCAGTTCTTC
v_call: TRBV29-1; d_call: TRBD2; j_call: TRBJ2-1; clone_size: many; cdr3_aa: CSVEGLAGDNEQFF; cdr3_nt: TGCAGCGTTGAGGGACTAGCGGGGGACAATGAGCAGTTCTTC
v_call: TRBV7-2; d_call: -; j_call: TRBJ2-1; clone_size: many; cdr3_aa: CASSLAFSDNEQFF; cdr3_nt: TGTGCCAGCAGCTTAGCGTTCAGCGACAATGAGCAGTTCTTC
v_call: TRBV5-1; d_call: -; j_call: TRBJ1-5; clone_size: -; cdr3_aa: CASSPGPGSQPQHF; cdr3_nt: TGCGCCAGCAGCCCTGGACCAGGGAGTCAGCCCCAGCATTTT
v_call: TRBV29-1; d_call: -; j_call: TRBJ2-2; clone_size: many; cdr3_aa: CSTKETFNTGELFF; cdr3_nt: TGCAGCACTAAGGAGACATTTAACACCGGGGAGCTGTTTTTT
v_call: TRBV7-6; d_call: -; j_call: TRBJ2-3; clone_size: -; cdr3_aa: CASSLRPGDRSSTDTQYF; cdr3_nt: TGTGCCAGCAGCTTACGACCTGGGGACCGATCTAGCACAGATACGCAGTATTTT
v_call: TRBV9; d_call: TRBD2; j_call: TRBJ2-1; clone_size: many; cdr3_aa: CASSVGSAGGPYEQFF; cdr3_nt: TGTGCCAGCAGCGTAGGAAGTGCGGGAGGGCCCTATGAGCAGTTCTTC
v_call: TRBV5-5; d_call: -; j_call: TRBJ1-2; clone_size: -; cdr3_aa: CASSVESEANYGYTF; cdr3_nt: TGTGCCAGCAGCGTAGAGTCCGAAGCTAACTATGGCTACACCTTC
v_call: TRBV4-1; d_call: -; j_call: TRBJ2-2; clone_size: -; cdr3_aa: CASSQVTGTGELFF; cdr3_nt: TGCGCCAGCAGCCAAGTCACAGGCACCGGGGAGCTGTTTTTT
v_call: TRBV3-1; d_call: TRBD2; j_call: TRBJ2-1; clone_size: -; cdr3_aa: CASSPGGDNEQFF; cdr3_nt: TGTGCCAGCAGCCCGGGGGGGGACAATGAGCAGTTCTTC
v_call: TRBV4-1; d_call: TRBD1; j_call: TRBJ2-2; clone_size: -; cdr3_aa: CASSREGGTGYTGELFF; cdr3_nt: TGCGCCAGCAGCCGGGAAGGTGGGACAGGGTACACCGGGGAGCTGTTTTTT
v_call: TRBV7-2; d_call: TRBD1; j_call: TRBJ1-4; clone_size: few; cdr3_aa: CASSSGQGGAEKLFF; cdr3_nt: TGTGCCAGCAGTTCAGGACAGGGGGGTGCTGAAAAACTGTTTTTT
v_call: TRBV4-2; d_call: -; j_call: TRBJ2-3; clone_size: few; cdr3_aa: CASSQEAGRTDTQYF; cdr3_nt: TGTGCCAGCAGCCAAGAGGCGGGCCGCACAGATACGCAGTATTTT
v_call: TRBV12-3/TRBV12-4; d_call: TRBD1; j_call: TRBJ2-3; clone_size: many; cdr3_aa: CASNPQGLVTDTQYF; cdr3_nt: TGTGCCAGCAATCCACAGGGGTTAGTAACAGATACGCAGTATTTT